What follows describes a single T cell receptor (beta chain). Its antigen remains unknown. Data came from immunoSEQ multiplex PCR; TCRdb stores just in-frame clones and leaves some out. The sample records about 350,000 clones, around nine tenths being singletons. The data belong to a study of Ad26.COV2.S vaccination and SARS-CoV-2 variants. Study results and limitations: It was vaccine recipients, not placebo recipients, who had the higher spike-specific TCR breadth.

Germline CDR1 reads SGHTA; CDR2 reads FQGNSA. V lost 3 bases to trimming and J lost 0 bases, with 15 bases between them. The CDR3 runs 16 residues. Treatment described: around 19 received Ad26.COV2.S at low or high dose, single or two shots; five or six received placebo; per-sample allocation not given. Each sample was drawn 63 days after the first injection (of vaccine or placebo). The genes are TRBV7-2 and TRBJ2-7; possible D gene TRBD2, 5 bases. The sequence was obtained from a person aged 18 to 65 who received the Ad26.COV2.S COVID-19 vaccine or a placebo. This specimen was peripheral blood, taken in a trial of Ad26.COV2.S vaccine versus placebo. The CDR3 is CASSFFGVGSSYEQYF. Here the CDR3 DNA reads TGTGCCAGCAGCTTTTTCGGGGTGGGAAGCTCCTACGAGCAGTACTTC.